Listed below are T cell receptor beta chains from one sample, sequenced in a study of T-cell memory formation after mild COVID-19. In TCRdb, the 5' RACE reads were re-called with MiXCR into one record per CDR3 protein. The sample yields about 250,000 distinct CDR3 sequences, 15% to 19% seen once. The sequenced material came from PBMCs or a T cell subset sorted from them (not recorded which). All receptors derive from an adult woman who had mild COVID-19 (a few samples of this study predate the infection). Cell type and time point are not known. CDR3s include the opening cysteine and the closing phenylalanine or tryptophan. D genes are given only for firm matches. The size field is filled for only some rows; it gives once, few, many or a size class.

CDR3aa | CDR3nt | d_gene | v_gene | abundance | j_gene
CATGTSANNEQFF | TGCGCCACAGGGACTAGTGCTAACAATGAGCAGTTCTTC | TRBD2 | TRBV5-1 | NA | TRBJ2-1
CSAREGSGTSREQFF | TGCAGTGCTAGAGAGGGTAGCGGCACTTCCAGAGAGCAGTTCTTC | NA | TRBV20-1 | NA | TRBJ2-1
CASSLRAGTYNEQFF | TGCGCCAGCAGCTTACGAGCGGGAACCTACAATGAGCAGTTCTTC | TRBD2 | TRBV5-1 | NA | TRBJ2-1
CASSHGLAEYQETQYF | TGTGCCAGCAGCCACGGACTAGCCGAGTACCAAGAGACCCAGTACTTC | TRBD2 | TRBV6-2/TRBV6-3 | NA | TRBJ2-5
CASSFPPPISGGRPMNTEAFF | TGTGCCAGCAGTTTCCCCCCGCCTATATCAGGGGGCAGACCCATGAACACTGAAGCTTTCTTT | TRBD1 | TRBV28 | few | TRBJ1-1
CASSLGRVETQYF | TGTGCCAGCAGCTTAGGGAGAGTTGAGACCCAGTACTTC | NA | TRBV7-8 | few | TRBJ2-5
CASSQDPRDYRSKETQYF | TGCGCCAGCAGCCAAGATCCTCGGGACTACCGATCCAAGGAGACCCAGTACTTC | TRBD2 | TRBV4-1 | many | TRBJ2-5
CASSLARGSNTGELFF | TGTGCCAGCAGTTTAGCCAGGGGGTCCAACACCGGGGAGCTGTTTTTT | TRBD1 | TRBV12-3/TRBV12-4 | NA | TRBJ2-2
CASSKFPTDTQYF | TGTGCCAGTAGTAAATTCCCCACAGATACGCAGTATTTT | NA | TRBV19 | NA | TRBJ2-3
CASSPIGRGQAPLHF | TGTGCCAGCAGCCCGATCGGGAGGGGGCAGGCACCCCTCCACTTT | TRBD1 | TRBV6-6 | few | TRBJ1-6
CASSRSRGVNYGYTF | TGTGCCAGCAGCCGCTCGAGGGGGGTTAACTATGGCTACACCTTC | NA | TRBV7-8 | NA | TRBJ1-2
CASSLAGYEIRPNF | TGTGCCAGCAGTTTGGCAGGGTACGAGATTAGGCCCAATTTT | NA | TRBV12-3/TRBV12-4 | few | TRBJ1-5
CSAGGDGSYEQYF | TGCAGCGCAGGTGGAGATGGGTCCTACGAGCAGTACTTC | NA | TRBV29-1 | few | TRBJ2-7
CASKVPRTNYGYTF | TGTGCCAGCAAGGTACCGAGAACTAACTATGGCTACACCTTC | NA | TRBV12-3/TRBV12-4 | once | TRBJ1-2
CASAYLTNTEAFF | TGTGCCAGTGCCTACCTCACGAACACTGAAGCTTTCTTT | NA | TRBV19 | NA | TRBJ1-1
CAWSSEWRRGAYNEQFF | TGTGCCTGGAGTTCTGAGTGGAGGCGGGGCGCCTACAATGAGCAGTTCTTC | NA | TRBV30 | few | TRBJ2-1
CASSLSGGTGHGEQFF | TGTGCCAGCAGCTTAAGCGGGGGGACAGGGCATGGTGAGCAGTTCTTC | NA | TRBV7-9 | few | TRBJ2-1
CAISDQGGRETEAFF | TGTGCCATCAGTGATCAGGGGGGACGAGAGACTGAAGCTTTCTTT | TRBD1 | TRBV10-3 | many | TRBJ1-1
CASSSGPVGDTQYF | TGCGCCAGCAGCAGCGGGCCCGTGGGGGATACGCAGTATTTT | NA | TRBV5-1 | NA | TRBJ2-3
CASSFSADNEKLFF | TGCGCCAGCAGCTTTTCGGCGGATAATGAAAAACTGTTTTTT | NA | TRBV5-1 | NA | TRBJ1-4
CASSLARQGGGEQFF | TGTGCCAGCAGTCTCGCCCGACAGGGCGGCGGAGAGCAGTTCTTC | TRBD1 | TRBV12-3/TRBV12-4 | few | TRBJ2-1
CATSDHLDTQYF | TGTGCCACCAGTGATCACTTAGATACGCAGTATTTT | NA | TRBV24-1 | NA | TRBJ2-3
CATWGGAKGKNEKLFF | TGTGCCACCTGGGGGGGGGCCAAAGGGAAGAATGAAAAACTGTTTTTT | NA | TRBV15 | NA | TRBJ1-4
CASSLEGHPRDEQFF | TGTGCCAGCAGCTTAGAGGGACATCCACGCGATGAGCAGTTCTTC | NA | TRBV7-9 | NA | TRBJ2-1
CSARDSLTRNTEAFF | TGCAGTGCTAGAGACAGTCTCACGAGAAACACTGAAGCTTTCTTT | NA | TRBV20-1 | NA | TRBJ1-1
CASSQAGESYGYTF | TGCGCCAGCAGCCAAGCGGGGGAATCATATGGCTACACCTTC | NA | TRBV4-1 | NA | TRBJ1-2
CASSMPPLARTDTQYF | TGCGCCAGCAGCATGCCACCCCTCGCGCGCACAGATACGCAGTATTTT | NA | TRBV5-1 | many | TRBJ2-3
CASSFARDLEQYF | TGTGCCAGCAGCTTCGCCCGGGACCTCGAGCAGTACTTC | NA | TRBV7-2 | NA | TRBJ2-7
CASSQWSGYRMNTEAFF | TGCGCCAGCAGCCAATGGTCAGGATACCGCATGAACACTGAAGCTTTCTTT | NA | TRBV4-1 | few | TRBJ1-1
CSVDGPGGRSSYNEQFF | TGCAGCGTCGACGGACCAGGGGGCCGTAGCTCCTACAATGAGCAGTTCTTC | TRBD1 | TRBV29-1 | many | TRBJ2-1
CSVLRVAGGRTGELFF | TGCAGCGTCCTCCGGGTAGCGGGAGGGCGAACCGGGGAGCTGTTTTTT | TRBD2 | TRBV29-1 | few | TRBJ2-2
CASTQNTGELFF | TGTGCCAGCACCCAAAACACCGGGGAGCTGTTTTTT | NA | TRBV5-8 | NA | TRBJ2-2
CATSVGQGVSEAFF | TGTGCCACCAGTGTGGGACAGGGGGTTAGTGAAGCTTTCTTT | TRBD1 | TRBV24-1 | few | TRBJ1-1
CASSQNVVGQNQAFF | TGCGCCAGCAGCCAAAATGTAGTTGGGCAGAACCAAGCTTTCTTT | NA | TRBV4-3 | NA | TRBJ1-1
CASSQGAGSGEQYF | TGTGCCAGCAGCCAGGGGGCAGGTTCCGGCGAGCAGTACTTC | NA | TRBV3-1 | NA | TRBJ2-7
CASSSTGPYEQYF | TGTGCCAGCAGCTCCACAGGGCCCTACGAGCAGTACTTC | NA | TRBV7-9 | few | TRBJ2-7
CASSQDRVGRSTDTQYF | TGTGCCAGCAGCCAAGATCGGGTAGGGCGCTCCACAGATACGCAGTATTTT | NA | TRBV4-2 | many | TRBJ2-3